The 11 T cell receptor beta chains listed next were all sequenced from one sample in a study of CXCR3-negative and CXCR3-positive naive CD8 T cells. Study outcomes and limitations: Naive cells with CXCR3 showed TRB CDR3s that were more hydrophobic than those in CXCR3-negative naive cells.

UMI labels and 5' RACE were used to prepare the TRB cDNA libraries. TCRdb reprocessed the 5' RACE reads; each CDR3 protein has one entry and no DNA is given. Reported are roughly 59,000 distinct CDR3 sequences; the ten largest clones contain under 0.8%. No antigens are known for them. The specimen sequenced was naive CXCR3+ CD8+ T cells from blood. The subset denotes: CD45RO-CCR7+CD27+CD95- naive CD8+ T cells expressing CXCR3 (TNR3+). These receptors were collected from a human donor in good health. Some clones in this sample may be carry-over from other donors' samples.

This rearrangement joins TRBV7-3 to TRBJ2-3; there is no DNA to check the TCRdb D call of TRBD2. CDR1 SGHTA and CDR2 FQGTGA come from the germline V gene. The CDR3 runs to 14 residues. The CDR3 protein is CASSLAGGVDTQYF.

The genes are TRBV9 and TRBJ2-2; checking the TCRdb D call of TRBD2 is not possible without DNA. CDR1 and CDR2 (germline): SGDLS, YYNGEE. The CDR3 contains 18 residues. The CDR3 protein is CASSVAVAGGMNTGELFF.

The chain carries TRBV29-1 and TRBJ1-1. This CDR3 region has 11 residues. Germline-derived CDR1 and CDR2 are SQVTM and ANQGSEA. The CDR3 sequence is CSFWEGTEAFF.

This sequence joins TRBV29-1 and TRBJ1-2; the D call of TRBD1 rests on TCRdb alone, since no DNA is present to check it. The germline V gene has CDR1 SQVTM and CDR2 ANQGSEA. The CDR3 runs to 14 residues. The CDR3 here is CSTPVDKSYYGYTF.

The gene calls are TRBV5-1 and TRBJ2-3; TCRdb proposes TRBD2, but this gene call is untestable without DNA. Germline values: CDR1 SGHRS, CDR2 YFSETQ. The CDR3 runs 17 residues. The CDR3 region is CASSYGTSGGSTDTQYF.

The genes are TRBV27 and TRBJ2-7. CDR3 length: 12 residues. From germline, CDR1 is MNHEY and CDR2 SMNVEV (reference sequence). CDR3 loop: CASSFKGYEQYF.

The gene calls are TRBV7-2 and TRBJ2-7; the TCRdb call, TRBD1, lacks DNA for checking. This CDR3 spans 15 amino acids. CDR1 and CDR2 (germline): SGHTA, FQGNSA. The CDR3 is CASSFAGGPAYEQYF. Using reference TRBV7-2 and TRBJ2-7 for the parts outside the CDR3, the full variable domain is GAGVSQSPSNKVTEKGKDVELRCDPISGHTALYWYRQSLGQGLEFLIYFQGNSAPDKSGLPSDRFSAERTGGSVSTLTIQRTQQEDSAVYLCASSFAGGPAYEQYFGPGTRLTVT.

The V gene is TRBV6-1, the J gene TRBJ2-3; TCRdb outputs TRBD2, but without DNA this stays unchecked. The CDR3 runs to 17 residues. The germline CDR1 and CDR2 sequences are MNHNS and SASEGT. CDR3 in amino acids: CASSPKTSGGGTDTQYF.

J is TRBJ2-5 and V is TRBV12-3 or TRBV12-4; TCRdb returns TRBD2, unconfirmable since there is no DNA. CDR3 size: 15 residues. Here the CDR3 reads CASSFERGSQETQYF.

The chain joins TRBV14 to TRBJ2-7; the D gene TCRdb calls, TRBD2, cannot be checked with no DNA. CDR3 length: 16 amino acids. Germline CDR1 SGHDN, CDR2 FVKESK. Here the CDR3 reads CASSHSNRGLGDEQYF.

V gene TRBV27 combines with J gene TRBJ1-6; without DNA, the TCRdb call of TRBD1 cannot be checked. CDR1 and CDR2 from the germline V gene are MNHEY and SMNVEV (reference sequence). This CDR3 contains 15 residues. The CDR3 loop is CASSLGDSLNSPLHF.